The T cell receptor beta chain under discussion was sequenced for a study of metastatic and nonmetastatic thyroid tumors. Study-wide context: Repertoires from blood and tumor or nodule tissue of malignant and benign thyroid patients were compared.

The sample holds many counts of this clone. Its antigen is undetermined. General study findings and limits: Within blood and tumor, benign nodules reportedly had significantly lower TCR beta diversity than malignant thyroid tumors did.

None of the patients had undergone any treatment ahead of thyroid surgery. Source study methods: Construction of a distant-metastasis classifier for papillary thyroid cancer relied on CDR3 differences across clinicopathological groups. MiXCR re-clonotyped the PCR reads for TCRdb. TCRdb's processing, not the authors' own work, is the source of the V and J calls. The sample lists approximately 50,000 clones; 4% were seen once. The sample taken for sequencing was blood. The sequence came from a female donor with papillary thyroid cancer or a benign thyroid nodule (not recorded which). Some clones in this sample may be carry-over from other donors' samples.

CDR3 sequence reads: CASSISQGSGNTIYF. The DNA for the CDR3 is TGTGCCAGCAGTATCTCCCAGGGGAGTGGAAACACCATATATTTT. The chain is built from TRBV6-1 and TRBJ1-3; tentative D call: TRBD1 (6 bases). Trimming cost V 5 bases and J 3 bases, with 14 bases left between them. Per germline, CDR1 MNHNS and CDR2 SASEGT. This CDR3 is 15 amino acids long.